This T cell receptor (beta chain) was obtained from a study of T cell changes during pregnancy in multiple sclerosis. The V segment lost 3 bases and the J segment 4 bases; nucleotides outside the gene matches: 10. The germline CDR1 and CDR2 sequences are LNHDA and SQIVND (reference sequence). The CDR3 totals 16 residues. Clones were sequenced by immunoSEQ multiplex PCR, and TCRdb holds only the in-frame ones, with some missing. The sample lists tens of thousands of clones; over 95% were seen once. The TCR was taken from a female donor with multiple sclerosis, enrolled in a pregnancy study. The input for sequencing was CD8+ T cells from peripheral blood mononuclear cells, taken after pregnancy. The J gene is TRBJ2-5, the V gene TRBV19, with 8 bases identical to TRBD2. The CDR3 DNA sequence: TGTGCCAGTAGTATCCCCCACGGCGGGAGGCGAGAGACCCAGTACTTC. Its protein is CASSIPHGGRRETQYF.